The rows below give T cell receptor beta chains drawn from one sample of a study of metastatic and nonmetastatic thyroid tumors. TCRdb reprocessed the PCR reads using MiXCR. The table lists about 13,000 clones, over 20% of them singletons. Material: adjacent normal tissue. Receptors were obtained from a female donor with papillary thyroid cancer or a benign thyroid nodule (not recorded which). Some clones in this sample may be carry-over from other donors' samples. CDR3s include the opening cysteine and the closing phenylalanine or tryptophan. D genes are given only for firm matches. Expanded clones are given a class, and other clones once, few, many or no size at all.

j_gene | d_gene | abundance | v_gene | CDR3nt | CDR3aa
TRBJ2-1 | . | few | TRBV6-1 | TGTGCCAGCACGGAAAGGGCCTCGTACGAGCAGTTCTTC | CASTERASYEQFF
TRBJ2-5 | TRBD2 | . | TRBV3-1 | TGTGCCAGCAGCCTGAGGACTAGCGGGCAAGAGACCCAGTACTTC | CASSLRTSGQETQYF
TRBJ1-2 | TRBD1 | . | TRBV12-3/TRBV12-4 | TGTGCCAGCAGTAGGGACAGGGGTAATGGCTACACCTTC | CASSRDRGNGYTF
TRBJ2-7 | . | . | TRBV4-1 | TGCGCCAGCAGCCGAGTTATTGTAGGTTACGAGCAGTACTTC | CASSRVIVGYEQYF
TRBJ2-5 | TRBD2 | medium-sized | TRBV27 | TGTGCCAGCAGTTTATGGGGGGGTGAGACCCAGTACTTC | CASSLWGGETQYF
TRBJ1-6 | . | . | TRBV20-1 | TGCAGTGCTAGAGACAGGGGCAATAATTCACCCCTCCACTTT | CSARDRGNNSPLHF
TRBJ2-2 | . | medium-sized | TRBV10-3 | TGTGCCATCAGTGAGCGCGGGACGAACACCGGGGAGCTGTTTTTT | CAISERGTNTGELFF
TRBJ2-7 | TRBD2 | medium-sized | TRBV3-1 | TGTGCCAGCAGCCAAGGCCGTGGGGGGACTAGCTCCGAGCAGTACTTC | CASSQGRGGTSSEQYF
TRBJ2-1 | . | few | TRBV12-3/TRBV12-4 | TGTGCCAGCGCCCATAATGCGGCCATAGACAATGAGCAGTTCTTC | CASAHNAAIDNEQFF
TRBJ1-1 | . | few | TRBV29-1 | TGCAGCGGCGATGAGGCGGGCACTGAAGCTTTCTTT | CSGDEAGTEAFF
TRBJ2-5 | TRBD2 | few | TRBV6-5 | TGTGCCAGCAGCTTAGCCCAAGGACTAGCGCCTACCCAGTACTTC | CASSLAQGLAPTQYF
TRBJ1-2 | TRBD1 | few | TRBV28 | TGTGCCAGCAGTAAACGGACAGGGCACTATGGCTACACCTTC | CASSKRTGHYGYTF
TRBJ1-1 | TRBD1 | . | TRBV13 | TGTGCCAGCAGCCGATCGGGACAGGGAAGAATGAACACTGAAGCTTTCTTT | CASSRSGQGRMNTEAFF
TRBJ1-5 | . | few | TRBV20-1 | TGCAGTGCTTCAATACCAGAGATTTATAGCAATCAGCCCCAGCATTTT | CSASIPEIYSNQPQHF
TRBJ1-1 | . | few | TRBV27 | TGTGCCAGCAGTGGAGGACAAAATGAAGCTTTCTTT | CASSGGQNEAFF
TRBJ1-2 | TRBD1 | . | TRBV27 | TGTGCCAGCAGTCTCATGACAGGGGGCACCTATGGCTACACCTTC | CASSLMTGGTYGYTF
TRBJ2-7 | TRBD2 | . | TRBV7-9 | TGTGCCAGCAGCTCTAGACTAGCGGGATGGGACGAGCAGTACTTC | CASSSRLAGWDEQYF
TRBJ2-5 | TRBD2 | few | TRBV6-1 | TGTGCCAGCAGAGAAACTGTCCCGGGACTAGCGGGAGGAGAGACCCAGTACTTC | CASRETVPGLAGGETQYF
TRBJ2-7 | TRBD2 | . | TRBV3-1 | TGTGCCAGCAGCCGGTCTCCAGCGGGATGGCCCGACGAGCAGTACTTC | CASSRSPAGWPDEQYF
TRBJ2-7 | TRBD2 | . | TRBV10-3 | TGTGCCATCAGTGGTGGACTAGCGGGGGGCTACGAGCAGTACTTC | CAISGGLAGGYEQYF
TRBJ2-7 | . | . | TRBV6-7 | TGTGCCAGCAGTTACCCACCCACTTCGGATCGCCGGGACCCCTCCTACGAGCAGTACTTC | CASSYPPTSDRRDPSYEQYF
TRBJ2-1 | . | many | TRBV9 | TGTGCCAGCAGCGTAGCTATGGGGGGGCGGGAGCAGTTCTTC | CASSVAMGGREQFF
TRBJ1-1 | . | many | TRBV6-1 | TGTGCCAGCCGGGGTGGGTTTACTGAAGCTTTCTTT | CASRGGFTEAFF
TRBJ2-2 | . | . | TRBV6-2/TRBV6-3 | TGTGCCAGCAGTTACCCCGGATACACCGGGGAGCTGTTTTTT | CASSYPGYTGELFF